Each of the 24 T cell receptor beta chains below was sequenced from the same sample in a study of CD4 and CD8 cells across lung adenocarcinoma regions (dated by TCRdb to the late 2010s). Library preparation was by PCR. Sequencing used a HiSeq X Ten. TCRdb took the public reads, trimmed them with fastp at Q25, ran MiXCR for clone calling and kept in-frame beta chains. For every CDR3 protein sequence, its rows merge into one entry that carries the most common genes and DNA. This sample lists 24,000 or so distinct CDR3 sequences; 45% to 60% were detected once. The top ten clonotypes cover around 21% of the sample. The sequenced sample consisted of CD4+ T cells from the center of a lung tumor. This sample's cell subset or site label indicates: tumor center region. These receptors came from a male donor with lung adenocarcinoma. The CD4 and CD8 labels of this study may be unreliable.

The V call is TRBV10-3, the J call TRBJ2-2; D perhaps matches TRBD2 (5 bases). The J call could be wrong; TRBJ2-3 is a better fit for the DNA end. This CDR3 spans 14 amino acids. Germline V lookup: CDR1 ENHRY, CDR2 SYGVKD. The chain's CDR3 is CLGPPGLSTGTQYF. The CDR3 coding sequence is TGTCTGGGCCCCCCGGGGTTGAGCACCGGGACGCAGTATTTT.

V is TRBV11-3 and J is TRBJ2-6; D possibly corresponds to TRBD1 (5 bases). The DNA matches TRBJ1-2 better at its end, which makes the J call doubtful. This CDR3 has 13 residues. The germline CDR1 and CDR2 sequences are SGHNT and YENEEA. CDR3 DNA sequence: TGTGCCAGCAGCAGAGGGGCGGCCGATGGCTACACCTTC. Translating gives CASSRGAADGYTF.

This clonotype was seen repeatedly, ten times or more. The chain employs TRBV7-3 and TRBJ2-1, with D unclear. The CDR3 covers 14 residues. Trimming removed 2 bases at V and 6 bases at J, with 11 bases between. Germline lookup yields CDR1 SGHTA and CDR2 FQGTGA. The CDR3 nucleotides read TGTGCCAGCAGCTTAGGATCGAGTAGCAATGAGCAGTTCTTC. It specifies CASSLGSSSNEQFF.

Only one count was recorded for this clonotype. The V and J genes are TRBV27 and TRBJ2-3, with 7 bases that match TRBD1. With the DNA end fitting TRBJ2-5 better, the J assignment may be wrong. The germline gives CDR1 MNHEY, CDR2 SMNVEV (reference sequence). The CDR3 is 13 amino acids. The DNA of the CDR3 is TGTGCCAGCAGCCACAGGGGTATGGAGACCCAGTACTTC. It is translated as CASSHRGMETQYF.

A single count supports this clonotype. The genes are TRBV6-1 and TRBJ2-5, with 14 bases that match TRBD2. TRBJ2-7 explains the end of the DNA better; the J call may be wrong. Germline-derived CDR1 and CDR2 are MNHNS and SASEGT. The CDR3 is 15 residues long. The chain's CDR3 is CASSPRTSGGYEQYV. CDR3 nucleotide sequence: TGTGCCAGCAGCCCTAGGACTAGCGGGGGGTACGAGCAGTACGTC.

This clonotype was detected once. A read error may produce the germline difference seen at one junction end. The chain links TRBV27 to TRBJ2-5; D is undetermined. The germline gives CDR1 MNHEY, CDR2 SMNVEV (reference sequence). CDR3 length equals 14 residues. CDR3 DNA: TGTGCGGGCATCGGGCGCCGAGACCAAGAGACCCAGTACTTT. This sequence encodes CAGIGRRDQETQYF.

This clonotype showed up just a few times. The CDR3 DNA sequence: TGCGCCAGCAGCTTGGGGCAGGGGGACTACAATGAGCAGTTCTTC. Its protein product is CASSLGQGDYNEQFF. The chain uses TRBV5-1 and TRBJ2-1; 7 positions match TRBD1. Looked up from germline, CDR1 is SGHRS and CDR2 is YFSETQ. This CDR3 is 15 amino acids long. The ends lost 0 bases at V and 3 bases at J; junction bases unmatched: 3.

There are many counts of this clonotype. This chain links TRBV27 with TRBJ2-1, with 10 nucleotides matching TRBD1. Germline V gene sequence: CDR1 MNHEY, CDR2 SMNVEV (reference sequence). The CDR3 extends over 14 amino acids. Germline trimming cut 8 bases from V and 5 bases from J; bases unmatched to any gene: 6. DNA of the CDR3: TGTGCCAGCCAGGGGACAGGGGCGGACAATGAGCAGTTCTTC. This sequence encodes CASQGTGADNEQFF.

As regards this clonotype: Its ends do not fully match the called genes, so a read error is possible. CDR3 region: CASSDSSRTAKNVQYF. The CDR3 region has the DNA TGTGCCAGCAGTGACTCGTCGCGGACAGCCAAAAACGTTCAGTACTTC. J is TRBJ2-4 and V is TRBV6-4, with TRBD1 as a possible D gene (6 bases). This CDR3 contains 16 residues. The V gene's germline CDR1 is MRHNA and CDR2 SNTAGT.

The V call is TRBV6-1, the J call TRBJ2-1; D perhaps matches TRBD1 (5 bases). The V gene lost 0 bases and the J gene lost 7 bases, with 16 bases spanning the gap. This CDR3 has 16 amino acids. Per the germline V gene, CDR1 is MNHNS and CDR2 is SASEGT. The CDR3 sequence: CASSEAGLGKKNEQFF. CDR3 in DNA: TGTGCCAGCAGTGAAGCGGGGCTGGGCAAGAAAAATGAGCAGTTCTTC.

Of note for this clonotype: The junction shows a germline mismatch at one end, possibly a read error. Here the CDR3 DNA reads TGTGCGGGCAAAGGGGGCCGGGCCCAAGAGACGCAGTACTTT. Residues: CAGKGGRAQETQYF. The V and J genes are TRBV6-2 or TRBV6-3 and TRBJ2-3; 7 bases match TRBD1. Per the germline V gene, CDR1 is MNHEY and CDR2 is SVGEGT. The CDR3 extends over 14 amino acids.

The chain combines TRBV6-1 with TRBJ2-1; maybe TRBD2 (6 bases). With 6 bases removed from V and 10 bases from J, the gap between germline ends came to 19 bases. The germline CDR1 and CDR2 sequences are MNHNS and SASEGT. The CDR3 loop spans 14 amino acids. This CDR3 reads CASRVFASVEEQFF. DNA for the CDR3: TGTGCCAGCAGGGTCTTTGCTAGCGTCGAGGAGCAGTTCTTC.

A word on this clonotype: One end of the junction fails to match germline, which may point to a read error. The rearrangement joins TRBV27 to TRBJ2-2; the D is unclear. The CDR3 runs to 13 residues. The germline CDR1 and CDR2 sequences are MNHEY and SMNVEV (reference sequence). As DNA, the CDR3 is TGTGCCAGTAGGGAAGGACGCACAGATGAGCTGTATTTT. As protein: CASREGRTDELYF.

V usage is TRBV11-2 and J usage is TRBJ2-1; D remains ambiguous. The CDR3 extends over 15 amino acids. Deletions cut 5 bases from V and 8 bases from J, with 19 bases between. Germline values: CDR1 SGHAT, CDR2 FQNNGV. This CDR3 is CASSVPPAGSDEQFF. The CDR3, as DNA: TGTGCCAGCAGCGTCCCTCCAGCTGGATCGGATGAGCAGTTCTTC.

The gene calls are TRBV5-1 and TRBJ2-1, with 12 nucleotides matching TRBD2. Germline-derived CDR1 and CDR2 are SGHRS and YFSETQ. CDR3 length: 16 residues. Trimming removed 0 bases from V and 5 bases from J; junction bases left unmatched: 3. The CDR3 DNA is TGCGCCAGCAGCTTGGGTGGGACTAGCGGGCACAATGAGCAGTTCTTC. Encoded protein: CASSLGGTSGHNEQFF.

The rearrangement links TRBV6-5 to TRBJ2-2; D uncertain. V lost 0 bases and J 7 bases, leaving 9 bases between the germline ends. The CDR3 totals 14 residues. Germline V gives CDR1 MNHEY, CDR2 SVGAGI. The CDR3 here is CASSYSQFGGELFF. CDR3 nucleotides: TGTGCCAGCAGTTACTCACAGTTCGGCGGGGAGCTGTTTTTT.

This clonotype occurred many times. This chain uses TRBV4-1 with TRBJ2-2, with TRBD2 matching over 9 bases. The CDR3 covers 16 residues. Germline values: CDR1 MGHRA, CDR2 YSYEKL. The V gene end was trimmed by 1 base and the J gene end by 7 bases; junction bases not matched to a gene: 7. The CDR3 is CASSQVASGMGGELFF. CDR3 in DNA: TGCGCCAGCAGCCAAGTTGCTAGCGGGATGGGCGGGGAGCTGTTTTTT.

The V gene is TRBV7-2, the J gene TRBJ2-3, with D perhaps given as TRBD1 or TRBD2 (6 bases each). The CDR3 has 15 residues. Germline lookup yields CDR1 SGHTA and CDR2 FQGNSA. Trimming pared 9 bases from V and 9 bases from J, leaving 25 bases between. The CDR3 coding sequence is TGTGCCAGGAGGCTCGGGGGCCGTTTTGAAGAGACGCAGTATTTT. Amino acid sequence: CARRLGGRFEETQYF. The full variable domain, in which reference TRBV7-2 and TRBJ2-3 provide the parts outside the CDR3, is GAGVSQSPSNKVTEKGKDVELRCDPISGHTALYWYRQSLGQGLEFLIYFQGNSAPDKSGLPSDRFSAERTGGSVSTLTIQRTQQEDSAVYLCARRLGGRFEETQYFGPGTRLTVL.

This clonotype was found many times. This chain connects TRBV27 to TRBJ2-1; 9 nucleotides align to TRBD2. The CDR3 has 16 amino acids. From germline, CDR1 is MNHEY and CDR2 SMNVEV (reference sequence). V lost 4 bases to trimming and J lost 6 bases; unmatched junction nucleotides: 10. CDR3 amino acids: CASSSGRLAGPNEQFF. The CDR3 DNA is TGTGCCAGCAGTTCTGGGCGTCTAGCGGGACCCAATGAGCAGTTCTTC.

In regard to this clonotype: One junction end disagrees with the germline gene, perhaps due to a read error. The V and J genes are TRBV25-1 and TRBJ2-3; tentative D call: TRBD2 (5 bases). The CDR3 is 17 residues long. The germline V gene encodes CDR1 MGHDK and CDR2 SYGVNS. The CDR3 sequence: CASSVGLGRGAKDTQYF. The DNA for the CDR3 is TGTGCCAGCTCGGTGGGGTTGGGTCGGGGAGCCAAAGATACGCAGTACTTT.

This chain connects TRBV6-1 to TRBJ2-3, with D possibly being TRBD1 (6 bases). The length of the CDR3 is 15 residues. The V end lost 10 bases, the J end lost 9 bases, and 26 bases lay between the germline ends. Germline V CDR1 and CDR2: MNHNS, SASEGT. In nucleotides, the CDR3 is TGTGCCATGGGCCTCCAGTCCGTGATTACAGGGACGCAGTATTTT. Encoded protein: CAMGLQSVITGTQYF.

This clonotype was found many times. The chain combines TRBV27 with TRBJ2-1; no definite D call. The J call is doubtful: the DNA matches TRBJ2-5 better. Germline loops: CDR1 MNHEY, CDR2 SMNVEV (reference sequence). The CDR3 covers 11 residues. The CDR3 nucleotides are TGTGCCAGCAGGGGCTGGGAGACCCAGTACTTC. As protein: CASRGWETQYF.

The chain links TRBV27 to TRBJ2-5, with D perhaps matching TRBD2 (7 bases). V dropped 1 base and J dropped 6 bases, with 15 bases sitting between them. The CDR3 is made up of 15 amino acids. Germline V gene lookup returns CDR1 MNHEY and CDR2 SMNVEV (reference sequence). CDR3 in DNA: TGTGCCAGCAGTTTATTTCGGGGGGCCACCCAGACCCAGTACTTC. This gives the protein CASSLFRGATQTQYF.

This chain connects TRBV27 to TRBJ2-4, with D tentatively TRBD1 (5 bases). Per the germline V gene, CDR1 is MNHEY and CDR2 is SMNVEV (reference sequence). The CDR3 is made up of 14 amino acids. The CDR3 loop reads CAGSGAGAKKIQYF. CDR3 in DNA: TGTGCGGGCAGTGGGGCTGGGGCCAAAAAGATCCAGTACTTC.